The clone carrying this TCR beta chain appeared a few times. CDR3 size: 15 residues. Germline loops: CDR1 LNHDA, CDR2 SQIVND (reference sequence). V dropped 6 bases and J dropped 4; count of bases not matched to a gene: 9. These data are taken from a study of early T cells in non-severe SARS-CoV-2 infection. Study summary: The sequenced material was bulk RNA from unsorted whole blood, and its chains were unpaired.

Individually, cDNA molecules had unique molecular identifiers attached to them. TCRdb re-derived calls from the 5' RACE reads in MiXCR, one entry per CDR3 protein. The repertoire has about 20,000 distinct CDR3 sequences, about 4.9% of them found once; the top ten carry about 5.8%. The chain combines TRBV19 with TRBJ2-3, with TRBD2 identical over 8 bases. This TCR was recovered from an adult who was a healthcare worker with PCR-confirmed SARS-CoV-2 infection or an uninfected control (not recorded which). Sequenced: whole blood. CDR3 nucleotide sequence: TGTGCCAGTAGCAACCCGGGACTAGTTTCAGATACGCAGTATTTT. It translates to CASSNPGLVSDTQYF.